This T cell receptor (beta chain) was found in a study of blood T cell repertoires in COVID-19. Original processing methods: Counts of nucleated cells, estimated from reference gene primer amplification, were obtained. Sequencing was performed with immunoSEQ multiplex PCR; in TCRdb, only in-frame clones are kept and a portion is missing. For V, J and clone size, that table is used; D and trimming come from the DNA. The data hold around 310,000 clones, with around nine tenths observed a single time. This clone showed up just once. Participant ages covered roughly 18 to 89 years across about two dozen US areas. Participants' own reports of clinical history determined their cohort assignment. Cohort 3 recovery required two negative PCRs, clearance, or symptom resolution. V was clipped by 5 bases and J by 5 bases; unmatched bases: 5. Germline V gene data show CDR1 as SQVTM and CDR2 as ANQGSEA. The CDR3 length is 14 residues.

Source material: PBMCs or T cells enriched from blood (not recorded which). This clonotype originated in a woman between 40 and 50 years old who had recovered from COVID-19. The V call is TRBV29-1, the J call TRBJ1-6, with 8 bases identical to TRBD1. The CDR3 coding sequence is TGCAGCGTTTCGCAGGGGGCAGATAATTCACCCCTCCACTTT. It is translated as CSVSQGADNSPLHF.